This TCR beta chain was identified during a study of cytomegalovirus exposure and HLA in healthy donors. PCR used 60 Vbeta primers and 13 Jbeta primers. Repertoires were generated with immunoSEQ multiplex PCR, while TCRdb's copy carries only in-frame clones and drops some. The sample totals approximately 40,000 clones. Sequences were obtained from PBMCs. The TCR sequence derives from a woman aged 30 to 39 in good health and CMV-seronegative.

The CDR3 DNA follows: TGCGCCAGCAGCCAAGACGCGGACAGGGTGTTTGGTGGCAATCAGCCCCAGCATTTT. This encodes CASSQDADRVFGGNQPQHF. The chain recombines TRBV4-3 with TRBJ1-5; 8 positions agree with TRBD1. CDR1 is LGHNA and CDR2 is YSLEER in the germline V gene. After removal of 0 bases from V and 2 bases from J, the junction contained 12 bases not matched to a gene. The CDR3 runs 19 residues.